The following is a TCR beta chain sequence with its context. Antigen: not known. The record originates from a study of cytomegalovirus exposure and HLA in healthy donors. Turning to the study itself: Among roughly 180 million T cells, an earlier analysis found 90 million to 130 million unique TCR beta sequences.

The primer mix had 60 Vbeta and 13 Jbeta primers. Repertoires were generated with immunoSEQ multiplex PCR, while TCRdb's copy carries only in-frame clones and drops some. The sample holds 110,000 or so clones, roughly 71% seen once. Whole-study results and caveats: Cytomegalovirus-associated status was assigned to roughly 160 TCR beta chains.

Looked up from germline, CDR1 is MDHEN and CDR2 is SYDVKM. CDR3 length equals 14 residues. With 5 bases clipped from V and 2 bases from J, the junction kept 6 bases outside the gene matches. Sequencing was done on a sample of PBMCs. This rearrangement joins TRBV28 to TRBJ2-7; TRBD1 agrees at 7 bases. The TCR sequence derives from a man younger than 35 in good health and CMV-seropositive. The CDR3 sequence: CASSPSGTAYEQYF. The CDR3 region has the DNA TGTGCCAGCAGTCCCTCCGGGACAGCCTACGAGCAGTACTTC.